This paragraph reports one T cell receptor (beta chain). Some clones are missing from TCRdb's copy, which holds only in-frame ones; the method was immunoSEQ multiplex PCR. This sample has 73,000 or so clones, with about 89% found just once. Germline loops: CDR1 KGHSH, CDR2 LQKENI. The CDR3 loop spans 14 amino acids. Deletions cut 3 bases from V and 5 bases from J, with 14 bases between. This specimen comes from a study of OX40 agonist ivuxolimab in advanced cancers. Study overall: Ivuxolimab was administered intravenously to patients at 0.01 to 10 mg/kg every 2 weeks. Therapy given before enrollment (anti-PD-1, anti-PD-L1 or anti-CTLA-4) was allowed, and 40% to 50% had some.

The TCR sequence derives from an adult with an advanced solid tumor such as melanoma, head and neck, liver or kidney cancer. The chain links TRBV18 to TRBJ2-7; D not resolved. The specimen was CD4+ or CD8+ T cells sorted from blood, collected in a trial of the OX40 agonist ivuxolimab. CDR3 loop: CASSPGKPPHEQYF. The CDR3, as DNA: TGTGCCAGCTCACCGGGGAAACCTCCTCACGAGCAGTACTTC.